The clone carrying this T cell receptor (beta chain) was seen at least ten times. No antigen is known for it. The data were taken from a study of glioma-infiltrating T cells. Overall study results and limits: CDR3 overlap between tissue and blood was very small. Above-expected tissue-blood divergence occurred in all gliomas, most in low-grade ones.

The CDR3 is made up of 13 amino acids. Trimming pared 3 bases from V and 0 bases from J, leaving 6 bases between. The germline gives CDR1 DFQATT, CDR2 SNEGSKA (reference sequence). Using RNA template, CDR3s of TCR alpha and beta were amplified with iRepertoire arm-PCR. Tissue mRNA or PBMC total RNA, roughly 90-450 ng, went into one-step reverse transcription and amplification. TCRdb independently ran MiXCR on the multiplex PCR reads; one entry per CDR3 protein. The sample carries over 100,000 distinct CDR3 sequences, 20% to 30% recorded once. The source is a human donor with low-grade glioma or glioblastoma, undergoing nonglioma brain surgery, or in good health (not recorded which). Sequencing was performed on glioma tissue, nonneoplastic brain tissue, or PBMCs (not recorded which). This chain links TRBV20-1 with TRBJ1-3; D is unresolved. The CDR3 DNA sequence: TGCAGTGCTAGGTTCAGCTCTGGAAACACCATATATTTT. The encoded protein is CSARFSSGNTIYF.